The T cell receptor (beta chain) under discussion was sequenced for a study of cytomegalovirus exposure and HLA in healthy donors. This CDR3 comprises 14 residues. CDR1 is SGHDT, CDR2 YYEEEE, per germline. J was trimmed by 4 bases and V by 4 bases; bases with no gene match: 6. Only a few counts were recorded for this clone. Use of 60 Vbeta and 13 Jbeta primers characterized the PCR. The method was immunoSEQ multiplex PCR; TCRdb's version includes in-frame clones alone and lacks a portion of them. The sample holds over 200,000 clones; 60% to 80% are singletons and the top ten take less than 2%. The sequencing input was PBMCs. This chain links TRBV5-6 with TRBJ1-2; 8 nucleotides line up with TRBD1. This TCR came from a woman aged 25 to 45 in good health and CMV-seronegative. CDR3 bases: TGTGCCAGCAGCGTAGGCGGACAGGGCTATGGCTACACCTTC. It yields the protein CASSVGGQGYGYTF.